This T cell receptor (beta chain) was captured in a study of CD8 T cells in ankylosing spondylitis. Study-wide points: Disease-linked clones reportedly concentrated significantly in matched ankylosing spondylitis synovial fluid.

Using its own MiXCR run on the 5' RACE reads, TCRdb lists one record per CDR3 protein. Of tens of thousands of distinct CDR3 sequences listed, approximately 9.9% are singletons. With respect to this clonotype: Its matching antigen is unknown.

Sequencing was performed on blood, either unsorted or a sorted T cell fraction (not recorded which). The source of this sequence is a male donor with ankylosing spondylitis or in good health (not recorded which).

The DNA for the CDR3 is TGTGCCAGCACGACTAGATTTAGCACAGATACGCAGTATTTT. Its protein is CASTTRFSTDTQYF. The chain carries TRBV28 and TRBJ2-3, with D tentatively TRBD2 (6 bases). V shed 7 bases and J shed 0 bases, with 11 bases lying between them. Germline V CDR1 and CDR2: MDHEN, SYDVKM. The CDR3 runs 14 residues.